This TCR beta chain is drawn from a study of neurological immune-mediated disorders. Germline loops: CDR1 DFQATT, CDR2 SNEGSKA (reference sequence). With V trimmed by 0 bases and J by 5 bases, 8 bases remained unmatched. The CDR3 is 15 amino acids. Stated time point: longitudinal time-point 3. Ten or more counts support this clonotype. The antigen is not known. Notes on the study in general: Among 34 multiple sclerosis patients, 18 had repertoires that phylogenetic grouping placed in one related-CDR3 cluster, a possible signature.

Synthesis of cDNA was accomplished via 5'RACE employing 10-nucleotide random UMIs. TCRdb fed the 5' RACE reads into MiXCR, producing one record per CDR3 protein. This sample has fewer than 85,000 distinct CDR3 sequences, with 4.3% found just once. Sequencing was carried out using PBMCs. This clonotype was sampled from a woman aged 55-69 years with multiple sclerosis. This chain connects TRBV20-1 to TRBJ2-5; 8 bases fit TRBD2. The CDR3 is CSARDQGTRGETQYF. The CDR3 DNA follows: TGCAGTGCTAGAGATCAAGGGACTAGGGGCGAGACCCAGTACTTC.